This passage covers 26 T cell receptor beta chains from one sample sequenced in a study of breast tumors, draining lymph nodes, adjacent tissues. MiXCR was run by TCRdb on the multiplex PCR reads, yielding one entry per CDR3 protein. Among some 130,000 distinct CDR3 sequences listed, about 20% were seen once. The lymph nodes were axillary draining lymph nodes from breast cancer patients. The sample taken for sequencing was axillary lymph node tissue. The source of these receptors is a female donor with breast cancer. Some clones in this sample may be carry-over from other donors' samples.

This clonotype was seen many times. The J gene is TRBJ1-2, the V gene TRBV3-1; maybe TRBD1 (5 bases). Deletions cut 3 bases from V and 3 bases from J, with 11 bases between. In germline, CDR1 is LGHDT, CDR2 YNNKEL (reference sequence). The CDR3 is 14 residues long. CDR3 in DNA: TGTGCCAGCAGCCAGAGGGGTAACGACTATGGCTACACCTTC. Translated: CASSQRGNDYGYTF.

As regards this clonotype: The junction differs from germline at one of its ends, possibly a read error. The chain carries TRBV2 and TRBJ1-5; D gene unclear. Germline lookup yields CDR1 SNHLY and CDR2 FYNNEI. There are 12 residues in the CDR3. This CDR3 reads CASRNSDQPQHF. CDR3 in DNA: TGTGCCAGCAGAAACAGCGATCAGCCCCAGCACTTT.

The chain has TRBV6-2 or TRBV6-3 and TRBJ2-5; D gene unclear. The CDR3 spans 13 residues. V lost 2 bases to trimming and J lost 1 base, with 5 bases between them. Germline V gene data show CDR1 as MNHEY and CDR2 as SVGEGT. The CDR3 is CASSYLPQETQYF. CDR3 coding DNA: TGTGCCAGCAGTTACCTACCCCAAGAGACCCAGTACTTC.

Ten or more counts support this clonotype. The CDR3 loop reads CASRPGGRNAGELFF. The CDR3 nucleotides are TGTGCCAGCAGGCCTGGGGGGCGTAATGCCGGGGAGCTGTTTTTT. The gene calls are TRBV7-3 and TRBJ2-2; D could derive from TRBD1 or TRBD2 (6 bases each). CDR1 is SGHTA, CDR2 FQGTGA, per germline. V dropped 6 bases and J dropped 6 bases, with 17 bases sitting between them. CDR3 length equals 15 residues.

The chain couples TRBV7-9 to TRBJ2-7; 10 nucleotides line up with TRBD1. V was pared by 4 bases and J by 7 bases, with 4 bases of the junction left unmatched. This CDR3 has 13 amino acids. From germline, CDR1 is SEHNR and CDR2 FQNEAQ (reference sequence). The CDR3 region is CASSSGQGGEQYF. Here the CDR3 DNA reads TGTGCCAGCAGCTCCGGACAGGGGGGAGAGCAGTACTTC. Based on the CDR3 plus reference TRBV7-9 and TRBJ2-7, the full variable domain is DTGVSQNPRHKITKRGQNVTFRCDPISEHNRLYWYRQTLGQGPEFLTYFQNEAQLEKSRLLSDRFSAERPKGSFSTLEIQRTEQGDSAMYLCASSSGQGGEQYFGPGTRLTVT.

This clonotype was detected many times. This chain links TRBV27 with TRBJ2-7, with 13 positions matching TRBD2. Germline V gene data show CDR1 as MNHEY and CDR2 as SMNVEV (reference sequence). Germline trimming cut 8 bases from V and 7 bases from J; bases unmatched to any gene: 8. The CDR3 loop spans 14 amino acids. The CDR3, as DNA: TGTGCCAGCTGGACTAGCGGGAGTCCCATGGAGCAGTACTTC. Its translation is CASWTSGSPMEQYF.

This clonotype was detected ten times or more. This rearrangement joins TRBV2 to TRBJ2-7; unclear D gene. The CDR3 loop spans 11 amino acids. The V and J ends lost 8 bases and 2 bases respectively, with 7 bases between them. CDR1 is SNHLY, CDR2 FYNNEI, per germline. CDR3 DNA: TGTGCCAGCGAAATTACCTACGAGCAGTACTTC. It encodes CASEITYEQYF.

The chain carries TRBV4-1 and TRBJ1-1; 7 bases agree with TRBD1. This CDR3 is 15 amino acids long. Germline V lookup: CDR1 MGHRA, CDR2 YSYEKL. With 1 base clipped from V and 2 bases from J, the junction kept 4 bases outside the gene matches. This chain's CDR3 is CASSQANRGNTEAFF. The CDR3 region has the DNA TGCGCCAGCAGCCAAGCTAACAGGGGAAACACTGAAGCTTTCTTT.

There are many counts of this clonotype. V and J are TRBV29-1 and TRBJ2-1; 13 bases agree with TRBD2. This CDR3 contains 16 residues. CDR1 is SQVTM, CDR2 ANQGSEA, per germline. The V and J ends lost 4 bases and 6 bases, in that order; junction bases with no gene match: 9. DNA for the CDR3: TGCAGCGTTGGAGGACTAGCGGGAGTCAGGGGCAATGAGCAGTTCTTC. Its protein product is CSVGGLAGVRGNEQFF.

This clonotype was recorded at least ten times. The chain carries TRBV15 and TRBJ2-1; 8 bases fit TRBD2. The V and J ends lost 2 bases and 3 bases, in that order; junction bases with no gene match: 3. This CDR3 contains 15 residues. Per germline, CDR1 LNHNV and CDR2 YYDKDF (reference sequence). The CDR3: CATSRSGRSYNEQFF. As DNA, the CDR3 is TGTGCCACCAGCAGAAGCGGGAGAAGCTACAATGAGCAGTTCTTC.

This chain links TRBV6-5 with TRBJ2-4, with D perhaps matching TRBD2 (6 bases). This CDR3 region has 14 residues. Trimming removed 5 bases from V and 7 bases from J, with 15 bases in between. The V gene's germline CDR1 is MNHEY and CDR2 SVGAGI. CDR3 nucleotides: TGTGCCAGCAGTGTCGGAGGGGAGAGGAACATTCAGTACTTC. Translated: CASSVGGERNIQYF.

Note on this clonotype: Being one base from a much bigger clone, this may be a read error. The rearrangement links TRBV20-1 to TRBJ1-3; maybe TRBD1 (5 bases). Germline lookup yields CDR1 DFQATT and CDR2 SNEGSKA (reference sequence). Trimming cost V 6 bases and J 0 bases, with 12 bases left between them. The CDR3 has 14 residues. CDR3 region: CSARDFSSGNTIYF. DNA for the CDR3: TGCAGTGCAAGGGACTTCAGCTCTGGAAACACCATATATTTT.

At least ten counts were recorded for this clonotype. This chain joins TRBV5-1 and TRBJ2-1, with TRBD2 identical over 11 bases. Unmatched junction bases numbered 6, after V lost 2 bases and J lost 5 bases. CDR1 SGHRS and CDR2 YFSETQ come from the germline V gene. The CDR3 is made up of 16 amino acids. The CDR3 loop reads CASSFELAGVNNEQFF. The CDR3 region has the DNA TGCGCCAGCAGCTTCGAACTAGCGGGGGTAAACAATGAGCAGTTCTTC.

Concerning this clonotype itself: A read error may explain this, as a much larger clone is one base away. CDR3 in amino acids: CASSVRATKEQFF. CDR3 DNA sequence: TGTGCCAGCAGCGTACGTGCAACCAAAGAGCAGTTCTTC. The J gene is TRBJ2-1, the V gene TRBV9; D is unresolved. V was cut by 1 base and J by 10 bases, with 12 bases left in between. This CDR3 is built from 13 residues. Germline V gene lookup returns CDR1 SGDLS and CDR2 YYNGEE. Combining the CDR3 with reference TRBV9 and TRBJ2-1 gives the whole variable domain DSGVTQTPKHLITATGQRVTLRCSPRSGDLSVYWYQQSLDQGLQFLIQYYNGEERAKGNILERFSAQQFPDLHSELNLSSLELGDSALYFCASSVRATKEQFFGPGTRLTVL.

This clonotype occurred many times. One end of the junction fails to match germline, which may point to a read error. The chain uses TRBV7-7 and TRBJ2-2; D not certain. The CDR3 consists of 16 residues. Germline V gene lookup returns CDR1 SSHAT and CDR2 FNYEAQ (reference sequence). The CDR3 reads CASSLVGTTHGGELFF. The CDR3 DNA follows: TGTGCTAGCAGCTTAGTTGGTACCACGCACGGCGGGGAGCTGTTTTTT.

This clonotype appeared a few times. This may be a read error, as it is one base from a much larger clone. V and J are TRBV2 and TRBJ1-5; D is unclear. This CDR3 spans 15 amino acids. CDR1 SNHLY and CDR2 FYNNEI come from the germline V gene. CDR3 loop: CAGSEERRSNQPQHF. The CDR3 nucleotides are TGTGCCGGCAGTGAAGAGAGACGGAGCAATCAGCCCCAGCATTTT.

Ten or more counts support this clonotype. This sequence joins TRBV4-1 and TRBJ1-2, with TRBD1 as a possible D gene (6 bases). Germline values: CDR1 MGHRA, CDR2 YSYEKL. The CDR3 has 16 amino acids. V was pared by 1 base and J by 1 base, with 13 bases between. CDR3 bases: TGCGCCAGCAGCCAAGTTAGCAGGGGTTTTAACTATGGCTACACCTTC. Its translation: CASSQVSRGFNYGYTF.

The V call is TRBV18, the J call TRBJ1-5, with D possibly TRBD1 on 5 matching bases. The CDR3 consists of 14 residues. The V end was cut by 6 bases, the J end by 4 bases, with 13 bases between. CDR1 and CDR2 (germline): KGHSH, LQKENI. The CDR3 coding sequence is TGTGCCAGCTCCCAGTGGACAAATAATCAGCCCCAGCATTTT. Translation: CASSQWTNNQPQHF. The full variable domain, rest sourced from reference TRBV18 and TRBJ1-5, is NAGVMQNPRHLVRRRGQEARLRCSPMKGHSHVYWYRQLPEEGLKFMVYLQKENIIDESGMPKERFSAEFPKEGPSILRIQQVVRGDSAAYFCASSQWTNNQPQHFGDGTRLSIL.

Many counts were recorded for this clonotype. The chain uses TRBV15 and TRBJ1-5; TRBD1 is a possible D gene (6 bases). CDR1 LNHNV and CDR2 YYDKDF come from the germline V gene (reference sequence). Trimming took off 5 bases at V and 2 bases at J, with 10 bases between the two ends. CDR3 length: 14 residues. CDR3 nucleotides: TGTGCCACCAGCCCCCGACAGGGCAATCAGCCCCAGCATTTT. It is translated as CATSPRQGNQPQHF.

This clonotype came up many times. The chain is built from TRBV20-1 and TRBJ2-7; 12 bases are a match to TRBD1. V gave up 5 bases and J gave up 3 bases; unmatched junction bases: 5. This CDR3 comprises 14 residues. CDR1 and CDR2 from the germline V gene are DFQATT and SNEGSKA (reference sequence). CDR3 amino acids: CSAAGTGGVYEQYF. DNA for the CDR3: TGCAGTGCTGCCGGGACAGGGGGCGTCTACGAGCAGTACTTC.

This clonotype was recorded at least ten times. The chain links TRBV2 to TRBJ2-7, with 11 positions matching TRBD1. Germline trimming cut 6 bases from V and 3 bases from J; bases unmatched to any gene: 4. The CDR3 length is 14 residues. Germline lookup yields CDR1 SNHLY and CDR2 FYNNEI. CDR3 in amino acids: CASSPDRGLYEQYF. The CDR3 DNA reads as TGTGCCAGCAGCCCGGACAGGGGGCTCTACGAGCAGTACTTC.

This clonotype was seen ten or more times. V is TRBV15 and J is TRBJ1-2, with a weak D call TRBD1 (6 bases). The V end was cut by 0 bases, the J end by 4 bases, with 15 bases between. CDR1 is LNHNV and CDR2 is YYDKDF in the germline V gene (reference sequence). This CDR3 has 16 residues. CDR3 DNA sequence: TGTGCCACCAGCAGAGATCTTAGTGGACAGCCCTATGGCTACACCTTC. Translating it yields CATSRDLSGQPYGYTF.

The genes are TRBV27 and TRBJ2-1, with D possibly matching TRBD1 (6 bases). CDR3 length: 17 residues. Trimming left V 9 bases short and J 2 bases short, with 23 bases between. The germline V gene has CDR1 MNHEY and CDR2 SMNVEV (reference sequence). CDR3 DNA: TGTGCCAGTAGAAGCCCCCAGGGGTTTTTCCCCTACAATGAGCAGTTCTTC. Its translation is CASRSPQGFFPYNEQFF.

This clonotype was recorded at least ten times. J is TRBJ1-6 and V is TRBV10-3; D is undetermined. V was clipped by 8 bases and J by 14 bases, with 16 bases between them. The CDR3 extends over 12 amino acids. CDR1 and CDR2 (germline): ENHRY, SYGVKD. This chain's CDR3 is CAIGTATFTLHF. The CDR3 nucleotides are TGTGCCATCGGCACAGCAACCTTCACCCTCCACTTT.

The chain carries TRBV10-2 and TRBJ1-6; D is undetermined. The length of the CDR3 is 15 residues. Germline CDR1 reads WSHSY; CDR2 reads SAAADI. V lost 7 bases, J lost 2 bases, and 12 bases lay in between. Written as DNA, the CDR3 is TGCGCCAGCAATAGACGCGCCCCCTATAATTCACCCCTCCACTTT. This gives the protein CASNRRAPYNSPLHF.

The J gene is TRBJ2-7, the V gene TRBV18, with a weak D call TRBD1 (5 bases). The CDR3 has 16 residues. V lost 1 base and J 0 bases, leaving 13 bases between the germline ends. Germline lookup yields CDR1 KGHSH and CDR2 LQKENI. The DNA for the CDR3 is TGTGCCAGCTCACCACAACGGAGACAGAACTCCTACGAGCAGTACTTC. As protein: CASSPQRRQNSYEQYF.